Detailed here is one T cell receptor (beta chain). Time point meaning: blood 4 weeks post-SBRT, at nephrectomy. Treatment defined: 15 Gy SBRT to primary tumor, nephrectomy 4 weeks later. Radiation-treated patients gave blood at baseline, week 2 and week 4. The sample comes from a study of radiation and T cells in renal cell carcinoma. Sequencing used immunoSEQ multiplex PCR; TCRdb keeps in-frame clones, though not all of them. The table shows 120,000 to 150,000 clones, with 86% occurring only once. Sequences were derived from blood, sampled from a patient whose treatment included radiotherapy and nephrectomy. This clonotype originated in a woman aged 45 to 65 with renal cell carcinoma.

The CDR3 DNA is TGTGCCAGCAGCCCGTTACAGTTCGCCTCTGGGGCCAACGTCCTGACTTTC. Amino acids: CASSPLQFASGANVLTF. The genes are TRBV27 and TRBJ2-6; D remains unclear. The CDR3 covers 17 residues. Germline V gene sequence: CDR1 MNHEY, CDR2 SMNVEV (reference sequence). The V end lost 6 bases, the J end lost 0 bases, and 15 bases lay between the germline ends.